These 21 T cell receptor beta chains came from one sample sequenced in a study of blood T cell repertoires in COVID-19. Data came from immunoSEQ multiplex PCR; TCRdb stores just in-frame clones and leaves some out. The sample contains about 270,000 clones, over 80% of which appear only once. The sequenced sample consisted of PBMCs or T cells enriched from blood (not recorded which). These receptors all come from a woman aged 25 to 39 with acute COVID-19.

The J gene is TRBJ2-1, the V gene TRBV27, with 12 nucleotides matching TRBD2. The CDR3 is 14 residues long. The V segment lost 6 bases and the J segment 7 bases; nucleotides outside the gene matches: 4. The germline V gene has CDR1 MNHEY and CDR2 SMNVEV (reference sequence). The CDR3 sequence: CASRRLAGANEQFF. Here the CDR3 DNA reads TGTGCCAGCAGGAGACTAGCGGGGGCTAATGAGCAGTTCTTC.

The chain couples TRBV9 to TRBJ2-1; 8 nucleotides line up with TRBD2. The CDR3 extends over 15 amino acids. The V gene end was trimmed by 3 bases and the J gene end by 6 bases; junction bases not matched to a gene: 8. The germline CDR1 and CDR2 sequences are SGDLS and YYNGEE. The CDR3 reads CASSGREGVVNEQFF. The CDR3 DNA reads TGTGCCAGCAGCGGACGGGAGGGAGTGGTCAATGAGCAGTTCTTC.

The chain joins TRBV27 to TRBJ1-5, with 9 positions matching TRBD1. V shed 5 bases, J shed 15 bases, and the junction held 5 bases outside the gene matches. Germline V gene lookup returns CDR1 MNHEY and CDR2 SMNVEV (reference sequence). This CDR3 has 11 residues. The CDR3 DNA reads TGTGCCAGCAGTCCCGGACAGGGGTGGCATTTT. Translation: CASSPGQGWHF.

The chain joins TRBV18 to TRBJ2-7; TRBD2 aligns across 9 bases. The CDR3 loop spans 15 amino acids. Germline V CDR1 and CDR2: KGHSH, LQKENI. The ends lost 3 bases at V and 5 bases at J; junction bases unmatched: 8. This CDR3 reads CASSPGSGRTNEQYF. CDR3 coding DNA: TGTGCCAGCTCACCGGGTAGCGGGAGAACAAACGAGCAGTACTTC.

The chain employs TRBV5-1 and TRBJ1-1, with 7 bases that match TRBD1. CDR3 size: 14 residues. The V gene's germline CDR1 is SGHRS and CDR2 YFSETQ. The V and J ends lost 4 bases and 3 bases, in that order; junction bases with no gene match: 6. This CDR3 is CASSPTGAYTEAFF. The CDR3, as DNA: TGCGCCAGCAGCCCAACAGGGGCCTACACTGAAGCTTTCTTT.

The V gene is TRBV4-2, the J gene TRBJ1-4; TRBD1 agrees at 8 bases. The CDR3 extends over 16 amino acids. V was clipped by 3 bases and J by 5 bases; unmatched bases: 8. Germline V gives CDR1 LGHNA, CDR2 YNFKEQ. CDR3 residues: CASSHDPTGANEKLFF. The CDR3 DNA reads TGTGCCAGCAGCCACGATCCGACAGGGGCCAATGAAAAACTGTTTTTT.

V gene TRBV4-1 combines with J gene TRBJ1-3; D gene unclear. V dropped 3 bases and J dropped 4 bases, with 7 bases sitting between them. CDR1 is MGHRA and CDR2 is YSYEKL in the germline V gene. The CDR3 sequence is 13 residues long. CDR3 region: CASSQRRGNTIYF. CDR3 in DNA: TGCGCCAGCAGCCAGAGGAGGGGAAACACCATATATTTT.

This clone was detected a few times. J is TRBJ1-5 and V is TRBV11-3; D unresolved. This CDR3 spans 17 amino acids. The germline V gene has CDR1 SGHNT and CDR2 YENEEA. V was trimmed by 1 base and J by 1 base, leaving 14 bases between them. The CDR3 reads CASSLAIGRGSNQPQHF. The CDR3 DNA follows: TGTGCCAGCAGCTTAGCTATCGGGCGGGGAAGCAATCAGCCCCAGCATTTT.

This clone was counted between two and nine times. The chain is built from TRBV3-1 (or the pseudogene TRBV3-2) and TRBJ2-2, with TRBD2 as a possible D gene (6 bases). The CDR3 consists of 15 residues. V lost 5 bases to trimming and J lost 2 bases, with 12 bases between them. Per the germline V gene, CDR1 is LGHDT and CDR2 is YNNKEL (reference sequence). CDR3 amino acids: CASSNRDFNTGELFF. The CDR3 bases are TGTGCCAGCAGCAACCGGGACTTCAACACCGGGGAGCTGTTTTTT.

The rearrangement joins TRBV5-1 to TRBJ1-2; no firm D call. Deletions cut 0 bases from V and 1 base from J, with 10 bases between. Germline values: CDR1 SGHRS, CDR2 YFSETQ. This CDR3 has 15 amino acids. The CDR3 DNA sequence: TGCGCCAGCAGCTTGGCGGTTTCATTTAACTATGGCTACACCTTC. It encodes CASSLAVSFNYGYTF.

V usage is TRBV6-5 and J usage is TRBJ1-3; 9 nucleotides match TRBD1. The CDR3 is made up of 15 amino acids. Germline CDR1 MNHEY, CDR2 SVGAGI. The V gene end was trimmed by 9 bases and the J gene end by 0 bases; junction bases not matched to a gene: 6. CDR3 in DNA: TGTGCCAGTACAGGGGGCTTGAGCTCTGGAAACACCATATATTTT. Translated: CASTGGLSSGNTIYF.

This chain links TRBV27 with TRBJ2-2, with 8 bases aligning to TRBD2. The CDR3 has 14 residues. Germline V lookup: CDR1 MNHEY, CDR2 SMNVEV (reference sequence). V trimming: 5 bases; J trimming: 5 bases; junction bases outside the gene matches: 4. CDR3 sequence: CASSGLARTGELFF. Written as DNA, the CDR3 is TGTGCCAGCAGTGGACTAGCAAGGACCGGGGAGCTGTTTTTT.

The J gene is TRBJ2-7, the V gene TRBV19, with 8 bases aligning to TRBD2. Germline V CDR1 and CDR2: LNHDA, SQIVND (reference sequence). V shed 6 bases and J 3 bases; nucleotides not matched to a gene: 7. The CDR3 covers 14 residues. CDR3 sequence: CASSGSGSGYEQYF. Here the CDR3 DNA reads TGTGCCAGTAGCGGGAGCGGGAGTGGCTACGAGCAGTACTTC.

The chain recombines TRBV18 with TRBJ1-3; D possibly corresponds to TRBD1 (6 bases). Looked up from germline, CDR1 is KGHSH and CDR2 is LQKENI. This CDR3 is built from 16 residues. The V end lost 4 bases, the J end lost 0 bases, and 13 bases lay between the germline ends. CDR3 amino acids: CASSQSLTGSGNTIYF. Here the CDR3 DNA reads TGTGCCAGCTCACAAAGTTTGACAGGCTCTGGAAACACCATATATTTT.

The chain joins TRBV28 to TRBJ2-7; 8 nucleotides match TRBD1. The CDR3 sequence is 14 residues long. CDR1 is MDHEN and CDR2 is SYDVKM in the germline V gene. J lost 1 base, V lost 5 bases, and 4 bases had no gene match. CDR3 bases: TGTGCCAGCAGTCCCCACAGGGGGTCCTACGAGCAGTACTTC. Translation gives CASSPHRGSYEQYF.

This chain links TRBV5-1 with TRBJ1-2, with D possibly being TRBD1 (6 bases). Germline V gene sequence: CDR1 SGHRS, CDR2 YFSETQ. The CDR3 totals 14 residues. Trimming cost V 4 bases and J 4 bases, with 14 bases left between them. Here the CDR3 reads CASSQDSSPYGYTF. CDR3 DNA: TGCGCCAGCAGCCAGGACAGCTCACCCTATGGCTACACCTTC.

The genes are TRBV18 and TRBJ2-7, with a tentative D call TRBD1 (6 bases). CDR3 length: 14 amino acids. Germline CDR1 KGHSH, CDR2 LQKENI. Between the trimmed V and J ends, which lost 5 bases and 1 base, there was a span of 12 bases. CDR3 loop: CASSSGTPSYEQYF. The CDR3 nucleotides are TGTGCCAGCTCATCGGGGACACCATCCTACGAGCAGTACTTC.

V gene TRBV30 combines with J gene TRBJ2-1; 9 bases match TRBD2. The length of the CDR3 is 13 residues. V shed 7 bases and J 7 bases; nucleotides not matched to a gene: 8. Per germline, CDR1 GTSNPN and CDR2 SVGIG (reference sequence). The CDR3 coding sequence is TGTGCCTTTCAAGCGGGAGGTCGTAATGAGCAGTTCTTC. Protein sequence: CAFQAGGRNEQFF.

This clone was seen once. This sequence joins TRBV19 and TRBJ1-2, with 8 bases matching TRBD1. The V and J ends lost 10 bases and 0 bases, in that order; junction bases with no gene match: 7. CDR1 LNHDA and CDR2 SQIVND come from the germline V gene (reference sequence). This CDR3 region has 14 residues. The CDR3 DNA reads TGTGCCACCAGCGACAGGGGCGCTAACTATGGCTACACCTTC. It encodes CATSDRGANYGYTF.

This clone has just a few counts. The chain links TRBV13 to TRBJ1-2; 7 bases fit TRBD1. CDR1 PRHDT and CDR2 FYEKMQ come from the germline V gene (reference sequence). There are 15 residues in the CDR3. J lost 0 bases, V lost 6 bases, and 7 bases had no gene match. The CDR3 is CASRQTGDANYGYTF. CDR3 bases: TGTGCCAGCAGACAAACAGGGGACGCTAACTATGGCTACACCTTC.

J is TRBJ2-2 and V is TRBV19; 7 nucleotides align to TRBD1. V shed 3 bases, J shed 3 bases, and the junction held 4 bases outside the gene matches. The CDR3 has 15 residues. Germline CDR1 is LNHDA and CDR2 is SQIVND (reference sequence). The CDR3 coding sequence is TGTGCCAGTAGTATCCGGGACAGTTACACCGGGGAGCTGTTTTTT. Its protein is CASSIRDSYTGELFF.